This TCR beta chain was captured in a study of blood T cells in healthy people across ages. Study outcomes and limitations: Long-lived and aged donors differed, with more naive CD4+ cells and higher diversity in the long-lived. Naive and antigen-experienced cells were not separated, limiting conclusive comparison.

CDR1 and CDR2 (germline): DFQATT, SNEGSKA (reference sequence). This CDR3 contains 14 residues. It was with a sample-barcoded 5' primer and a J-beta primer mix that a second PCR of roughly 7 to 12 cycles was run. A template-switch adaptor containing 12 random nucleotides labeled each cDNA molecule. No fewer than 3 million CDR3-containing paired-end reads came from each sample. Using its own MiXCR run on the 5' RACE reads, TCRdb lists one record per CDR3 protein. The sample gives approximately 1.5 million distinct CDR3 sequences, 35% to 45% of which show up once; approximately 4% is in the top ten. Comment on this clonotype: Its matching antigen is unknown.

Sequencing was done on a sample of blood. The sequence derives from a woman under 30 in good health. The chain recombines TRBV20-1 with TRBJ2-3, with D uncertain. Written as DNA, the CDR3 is TGCAGGGCTGGACGGCGAGCTAGCACAGATACGCAGTATTTT. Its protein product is CRAGRRASTDTQYF.